A single sample gave rise to the 30 T cell receptor beta chains below, sequenced in a study of cytomegalovirus exposure and HLA in healthy donors. The study ran its PCR with 60 Vbeta and 13 Jbeta primers. The table came from immunoSEQ multiplex PCR; TCRdb's copy has only in-frame clones and leaves some out. The table has over 95,000 clones, less than 80% seen once; the top ten hold about 4.2%. The sequenced sample consisted of PBMCs. Receptors were obtained from a woman between 40 and 50 years old in good health and CMV-seropositive.

The chain uses TRBV5-6 and TRBJ2-1; tentatively, D is TRBD2 (5 bases). CDR1 is SGHDT and CDR2 is YYEEEE in the germline V gene. Between the trimmed V and J ends, which lost 0 bases and 6 bases, there was a span of 7 bases. The CDR3 covers 13 residues. CDR3 sequence reads: CASSLGLINEQFF. Written as DNA, the CDR3 is TGTGCCAGCAGCTTGGGACTAATCAATGAGCAGTTCTTC. Combining the CDR3 with reference TRBV5-6 and TRBJ2-1 gives the whole variable domain DAGVTQSPTHLIKTRGQQVTLRCSPKSGHDTVSWYQQALGQGPQFIFQYYEEEERQRGNFPDRFSGHQFPNYSSELNVNALLLGDSALYLCASSLGLINEQFFGPGTRLTVL.

V usage is TRBV7-9 and J usage is TRBJ2-7; D perhaps matches TRBD1 (6 bases). The CDR3 length is 15 residues. Between the trimmed V and J ends, which lost 5 bases and 2 bases, there was a span of 16 bases. CDR1 is SEHNR, CDR2 FQNEAQ, per germline (reference sequence). CDR3 protein: CASSGEEQGTYEQYF. DNA for the CDR3: TGTGCCAGCAGCGGAGAAGAACAGGGAACCTACGAGCAGTACTTC.

The chain joins TRBV25-1 to TRBJ2-7; TRBD1 matches at 7 bases. V lost 8 bases and J lost 4; bases outside the gene matches: 11. Germline V gene sequence: CDR1 MGHDK, CDR2 SYGVNS. There are 14 residues in the CDR3. Here the CDR3 DNA reads TGTGCCAGCTCCCCCGGCGACAGGGCGTACGAGCAGTACTTC. Amino acid sequence: CASSPGDRAYEQYF.

V gene TRBV2 combines with J gene TRBJ1-3; D is uncertain. Germline CDR1 reads SNHLY; CDR2 reads FYNNEI. CDR3 size: 12 residues. Trimming stripped 6 bases from V and 4 bases from J, with 7 bases between. CDR3 DNA sequence: TGTGCCAGCAGCCAGGTCGGAAACACCATATATTTT. It encodes CASSQVGNTIYF.

A few counts support this clone. The V gene is TRBV27, the J gene TRBJ2-6; D possibly corresponds to TRBD1 (6 bases). The CDR3 consists of 16 residues. The V and J ends lost 0 bases and 1 base respectively, with 7 bases between them. In germline, CDR1 is MNHEY, CDR2 SMNVEV (reference sequence). The CDR3 here is CASSLSGASGANVLTF. In nucleotides, the CDR3 is TGTGCCAGCAGTTTATCGGGGGCTTCTGGGGCCAACGTCCTGACTTTC.

In regard to this clone: The germline gene is not matched at one end of the junction; a read error may be the cause. CDR3 sequence: CSSSLGSGTMNTEAFF. CDR3 DNA sequence: TGTTCCAGCAGCTTAGGTTCCGGGACAATGAACACTGAAGCTTTCTTT. The V call is TRBV7-9, the J call TRBJ1-1; D is perhaps TRBD1 (6 bases). There are 16 residues in the CDR3. Germline CDR1 and CDR2: SEHNR and FQNEAQ (reference sequence).

The chain employs TRBV4-1 and TRBJ2-1; D is unresolved. The CDR3 contains 15 residues. Germline V gene lookup returns CDR1 MGHRA and CDR2 YSYEKL. With 1 base removed from V and 4 bases from J, the gap between germline ends came to 11 bases. Written as DNA, the CDR3 is TGCGCCAGCAGCCAAGTGCAGGATGGGTACAATGAGCAGTTCTTC. Translated, it gives CASSQVQDGYNEQFF.

The chain uses TRBV4-1 and TRBJ2-3; tentative D call: TRBD2 (6 bases). Trimming pared 1 base from V and 10 bases from J, leaving 12 bases between. In germline, CDR1 is MGHRA, CDR2 YSYEKL. CDR3 size: 13 residues. The DNA of the CDR3 is TGCGCCAGCAGCCAAGCCGGGAGCCCGTCGCAGTATTTT. It specifies CASSQAGSPSQYF.

V and J are TRBV7-2 and TRBJ1-1; perhaps TRBD1 as D (6 bases). V lost 4 bases and J 4 bases, leaving 13 bases between the germline ends. Looked up from germline, CDR1 is SGHTA and CDR2 is FQGNSA. The CDR3 has 14 amino acids. The CDR3 DNA is TGTGCCAGCAGCTCCGGACAGTCTCTCACTGAAGCTTTCTTT. Its translation: CASSSGQSLTEAFF. The full variable domain, its missing parts supplied by reference TRBV7-2 and TRBJ1-1, is GAGVSQSPSNKVTEKGKDVELRCDPISGHTALYWYRQSLGQGLEFLIYFQGNSAPDKSGLPSDRFSAERTGGSVSTLTIQRTQQEDSAVYLCASSSGQSLTEAFFGQGTRLTVV.

V is TRBV4-1 and J is TRBJ2-5, with 8 bases matching TRBD1. From germline, CDR1 is MGHRA and CDR2 YSYEKL. V trimming: 4 bases; J trimming: 2 bases; junction bases outside the gene matches: 9. CDR3 length: 16 amino acids. The CDR3 loop is CASSRRQGIKQETQYF. For the CDR3, the DNA is TGCGCCAGCAGCCGAAGACAGGGGATCAAACAAGAGACCCAGTACTTC.

This clone was observed a handful of times. The V gene is TRBV7-9, the J gene TRBJ2-1; 8 bases map to TRBD2. The J segment lost 5 bases and the V segment lost 5 bases, leaving 8 bases of the junction unmatched. Germline assignment: CDR1 SEHNR and CDR2 FQNEAQ (reference sequence). This CDR3 comprises 15 residues. CDR3: CASSTGTRADNEQFF. CDR3 nucleotides: TGTGCCAGCAGCACCGGGACTAGGGCCGACAATGAGCAGTTCTTC.

V is TRBV27 and J is TRBJ2-1, with D tentatively TRBD1 (6 bases). This CDR3 contains 15 residues. CDR1 and CDR2 from the germline V gene are MNHEY and SMNVEV (reference sequence). V lost 8 bases to trimming and J lost 4 bases, with 18 bases between them. In nucleotides, the CDR3 is TGTGCCAGCGCCCCGGACAGAGCTTCTTACAATGAGCAGTTCTTC. Amino acid sequence: CASAPDRASYNEQFF.

The V call is TRBV6-6, the J call TRBJ1-3; a weak D match, TRBD1 (6 bases). This CDR3 spans 14 amino acids. V lost 2 bases and J 4 bases, leaving 9 bases between the germline ends. Looked up from germline, CDR1 is MNHNY and CDR2 is SVGAGI (reference sequence). The CDR3 coding sequence is TGTGCCAGCAGTTACGGGACAAGGGGAAACACCATATATTTT. This codes for CASSYGTRGNTIYF.

V and J are TRBV5-1 and TRBJ2-7; tentatively, D is TRBD1 (6 bases). This CDR3 contains 14 residues. V was shortened by 4 bases and J by 3 bases, with 14 bases between the two germline ends. Germline assignment: CDR1 SGHRS and CDR2 YFSETQ. CDR3 coding DNA: TGCGCCAGCAGCCCGAAGGGACACTACTACGAGCAGTACTTC. This gives the protein CASSPKGHYYEQYF.

The J gene is TRBJ1-2, the V gene TRBV19; TRBD1 aligns across 9 bases. This CDR3 is 13 amino acids long. CDR1 is LNHDA and CDR2 is SQIVND in the germline V gene (reference sequence). The J segment lost 4 bases and the V segment lost 5 bases, leaving 2 bases of the junction unmatched. The CDR3 sequence: CASSLGQGYGYTF. The CDR3, as DNA: TGTGCCAGTAGTTTGGGACAGGGCTATGGCTACACCTTC. The full variable domain, in which reference TRBV19 and TRBJ1-2 provide the parts outside the CDR3, is DGGITQSPKYLFRKEGQNVTLSCEQNLNHDAMYWYRQDPGQGLRLIYYSQIVNDFQKGDIAEGYSVSREKKESFPLTVTSAQKNPTAFYLCASSLGQGYGYTFGSGTRLTVV.

This clone was recorded a few times. The gene calls are TRBV5-4 and TRBJ1-1; D possibly corresponds to TRBD1 (6 bases). This CDR3 spans 13 amino acids. The germline V gene has CDR1 SGHNT and CDR2 YYREEE (reference sequence). Trimming shortened V by 4 bases and J by 7 bases, and 14 bases separated the two germline ends. The CDR3: CASSTPGALEAFF. CDR3 nucleotide sequence: TGTGCCAGCAGCACCCCAGGGGCCCTTGAAGCTTTCTTT.

This clone was seen a handful of times. The V call is TRBV7-9, the J call TRBJ1-2; the D gene is possibly TRBD1 (6 bases). Germline values: CDR1 SEHNR, CDR2 FQNEAQ (reference sequence). This CDR3 is built from 13 residues. V lost 6 bases to trimming and J lost 2 bases, with 10 bases between them. CDR3 bases: TGTGCCAGCAGTAGGGACACCAACTATGGCTACACCTTC. This codes for CASSRDTNYGYTF.

A few counts support this clone. The chain combines TRBV19 with TRBJ2-1; TRBD2 aligns across 10 bases. The CDR3 spans 15 residues. Germline CDR1 is LNHDA and CDR2 is SQIVND (reference sequence). Germline trimming cut 6 bases from V and 7 bases from J; bases unmatched to any gene: 9. CDR3 DNA sequence: TGTGCCAGTAGACCGCTAGCGGGAGCTGGGAATGAGCAGTTCTTC. It is translated as CASRPLAGAGNEQFF.

The chain recombines TRBV18 with TRBJ1-1; 9 bases map to TRBD1. Per germline, CDR1 KGHSH and CDR2 LQKENI. The CDR3 has 16 residues. J was trimmed by 6 bases and V by 4 bases; bases with no gene match: 12. CDR3 region: CASSRTGTGWGPEAFF. The CDR3, as DNA: TGTGCCAGCTCACGGACCGGGACAGGGTGGGGGCCTGAAGCTTTCTTT.

The chain employs TRBV4-1 and TRBJ1-2, with D perhaps TRBD1 (5 bases). Trimming pared 0 bases from V and 3 bases from J, leaving 14 bases between. CDR1 is MGHRA, CDR2 YSYEKL, per germline. This CDR3 spans 16 amino acids. CDR3 sequence reads: CASSQDRATGDYGYTF. The CDR3 DNA reads as TGCGCCAGCAGCCAAGATCGGGCCACAGGCGACTATGGCTACACCTTC.

CDR3 DNA sequence: TGTGCCAGCAGCCTCGGATGGGGACAGGACAACACTGAAGCTTTCTTT. Amino acid sequence: CASSLGWGQDNTEAFF. V usage is TRBV11-3 and J usage is TRBJ1-1, with TRBD1 matching over 8 bases. Germline lookup yields CDR1 SGHNT and CDR2 YENEEA. The V and J ends lost 5 bases and 2 bases, in that order; junction bases with no gene match: 10. The CDR3 consists of 16 residues.

The V and J genes are TRBV7-9 and TRBJ2-7; the D gene is possibly TRBD1 (6 bases). CDR3 length: 14 amino acids. Germline loops: CDR1 SEHNR, CDR2 FQNEAQ (reference sequence). Trimming stripped 4 bases from V and 5 bases from J, with 15 bases between. The CDR3 region has the DNA TGTGCCAGCAGCTCCCCGGTCCGACAGGACGAGCAGTACTTC. Translation: CASSSPVRQDEQYF.

V is TRBV5-1 and J is TRBJ2-2; maybe TRBD1 (5 bases). With 2 bases removed from V and 1 base from J, the gap between germline ends came to 9 bases. The CDR3 spans 15 residues. Germline V lookup: CDR1 SGHRS, CDR2 YFSETQ. The CDR3 nucleotides read TGCGCCAGCAGCTTATTGGGGCAGAACACCGGGGAGCTGTTTTTT. Its protein is CASSLLGQNTGELFF.

The V gene is TRBV18, the J gene TRBJ1-3; 8 nucleotides agree with TRBD1. This CDR3 has 15 residues. V shed 6 bases, J shed 3 bases, and the junction held 7 bases outside the gene matches. Germline CDR1 KGHSH, CDR2 LQKENI. As DNA, the CDR3 is TGTGCCAGCTCCCTCGGACAGGGAAATGGAAACACCATATATTTT. Residues: CASSLGQGNGNTIYF.

The chain joins TRBV19 to TRBJ2-7; 9 bases match TRBD1. This CDR3 is 15 amino acids long. The V segment lost 2 bases and the J segment 4 bases; nucleotides outside the gene matches: 6. The germline V gene has CDR1 LNHDA and CDR2 SQIVND (reference sequence). The CDR3 loop is CASSIKGTGRYEQYF. CDR3 DNA: TGTGCCAGTAGTATAAAGGGGACAGGGAGGTACGAGCAGTACTTC.

The V call is TRBV7-9, the J call TRBJ1-3; no clear D gene. Trimming stripped 3 bases from V and 1 base from J, with 4 bases between. CDR3 length equals 13 residues. Germline V CDR1 and CDR2: SEHNR, FQNEAQ (reference sequence). The CDR3 nucleotides are TGTGCCAGCAGCTTCACTTCTGGAAACACCATATATTTT. This codes for CASSFTSGNTIYF.

V and J are TRBV20-1 and TRBJ2-3; D is unclear. Deletions cut 3 bases from V and 2 bases from J, with 3 bases between. The CDR3 contains 11 residues. In germline, CDR1 is DFQATT, CDR2 SNEGSKA (reference sequence). The CDR3 coding sequence is TGCAGTGCTAGGTACACAGATACGCAGTATTTT. Its translation is CSARYTDTQYF.

The chain recombines TRBV5-4 with TRBJ2-1; TRBD1 matches 9 bases. Germline trimming cut 0 bases from V and 6 bases from J; bases unmatched to any gene: 4. The CDR3 runs 15 residues. Germline CDR1 reads SGHNT; CDR2 reads YYREEE (reference sequence). Here the CDR3 DNA reads TGTGCCAGCAGCTTGGGGGACAGGGCTTCCAATGAGCAGTTCTTC. It is translated as CASSLGDRASNEQFF.

This clone was recorded a few times. V usage is TRBV5-1 and J usage is TRBJ2-5; TRBD2 might be the D (6 bases). Germline CDR1 reads SGHRS; CDR2 reads YFSETQ. Trimming cost V 4 bases and J 4 bases, with 14 bases left between them. This CDR3 has 14 amino acids. Written as DNA, the CDR3 is TGCGCCAGCAGCGTGGAGGGGCGGGGAGAGACCCAGTACTTC. The encoded protein is CASSVEGRGETQYF.

In its sample, this clone was seen once. The chain has TRBV11-3 and TRBJ1-1, with D maybe TRBD1 (6 bases). The ends were cut back, 5 bases at V and 4 bases at J, with 17 bases in the middle. The germline V gene encodes CDR1 SGHNT and CDR2 YENEEA. The CDR3 has 15 residues. The CDR3 reads CASSPPPGRGTEAFF. The CDR3 DNA is TGTGCCAGCAGCCCCCCCCCAGGCAGGGGCACTGAAGCTTTCTTT.